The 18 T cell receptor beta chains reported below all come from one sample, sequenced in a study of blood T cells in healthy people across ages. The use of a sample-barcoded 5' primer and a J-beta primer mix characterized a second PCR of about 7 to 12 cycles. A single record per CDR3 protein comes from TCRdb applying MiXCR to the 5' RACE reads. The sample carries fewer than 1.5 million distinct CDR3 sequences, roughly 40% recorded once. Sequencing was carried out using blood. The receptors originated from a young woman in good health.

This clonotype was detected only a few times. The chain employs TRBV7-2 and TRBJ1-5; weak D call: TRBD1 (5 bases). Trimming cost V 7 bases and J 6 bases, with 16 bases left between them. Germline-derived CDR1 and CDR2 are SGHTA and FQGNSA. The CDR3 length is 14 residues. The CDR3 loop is CASTSGGIGQPQHF. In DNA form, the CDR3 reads TGTGCCAGCACCTCTGGGGGGATCGGTCAGCCCCAGCATTTT.

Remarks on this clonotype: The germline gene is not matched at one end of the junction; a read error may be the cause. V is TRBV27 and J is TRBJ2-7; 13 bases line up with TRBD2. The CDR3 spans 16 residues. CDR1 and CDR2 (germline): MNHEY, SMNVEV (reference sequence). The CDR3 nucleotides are TGTGCCAGCAGTTTCGGACTAGCGGGAGTCTCCAACGAGCAGTACTTC. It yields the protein CASSFGLAGVSNEQYF.

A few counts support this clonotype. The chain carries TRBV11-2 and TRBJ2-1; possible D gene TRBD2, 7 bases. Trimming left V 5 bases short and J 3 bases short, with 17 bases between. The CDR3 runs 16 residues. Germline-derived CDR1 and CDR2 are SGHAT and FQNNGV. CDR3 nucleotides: TGTGCCAGCAGCCCCTTCCAGGGGAGGGGCTACAATGAGCAGTTCTTC. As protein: CASSPFQGRGYNEQFF.

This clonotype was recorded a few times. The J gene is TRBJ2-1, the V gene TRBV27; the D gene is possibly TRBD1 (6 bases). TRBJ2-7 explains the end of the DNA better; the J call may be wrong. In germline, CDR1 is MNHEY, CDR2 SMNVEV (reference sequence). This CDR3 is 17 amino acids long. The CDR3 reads CASTQDRPLSSYNEQYF. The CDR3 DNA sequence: TGTGCCAGCACCCAGGACAGACCCTTGAGCTCCTACAATGAGCAGTACTTC.

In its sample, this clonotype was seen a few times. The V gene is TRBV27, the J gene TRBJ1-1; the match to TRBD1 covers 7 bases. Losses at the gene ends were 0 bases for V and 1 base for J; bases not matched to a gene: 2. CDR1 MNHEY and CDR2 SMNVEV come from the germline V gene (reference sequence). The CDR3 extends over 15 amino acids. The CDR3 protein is CASSLSGDRNTEAFF. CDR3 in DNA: TGTGCCAGCAGTTTATCGGGGGACAGGAACACTGAAGCTTTCTTT.

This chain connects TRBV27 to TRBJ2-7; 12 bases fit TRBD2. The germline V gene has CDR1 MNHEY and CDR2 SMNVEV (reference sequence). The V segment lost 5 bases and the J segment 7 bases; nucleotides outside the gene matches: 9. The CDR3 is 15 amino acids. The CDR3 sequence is CASSLLAGGGNEQYF. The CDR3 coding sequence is TGTGCCAGCAGTCTACTAGCGGGAGGTGGGAATGAGCAGTACTTC.

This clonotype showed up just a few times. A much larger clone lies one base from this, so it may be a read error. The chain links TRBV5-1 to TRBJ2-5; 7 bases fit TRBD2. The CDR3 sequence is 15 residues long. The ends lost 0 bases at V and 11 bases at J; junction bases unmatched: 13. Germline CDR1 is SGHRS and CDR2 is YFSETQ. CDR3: CASSLGAGVRNEQYF. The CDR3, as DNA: TGCGCCAGCAGCTTGGGCGCGGGAGTGAGGAATGAGCAGTACTTC. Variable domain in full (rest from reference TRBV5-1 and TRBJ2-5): KAGVTQTPRYLIKTRGQQVTLSCSPISGHRSVSWYQQTPGQGLQFLFEYFSETQRNKGNFPGRFSGRQFSNSRSEMNVSTLELGDSALYLCASSLGAGVRNEQYFGPGTRLLVL.

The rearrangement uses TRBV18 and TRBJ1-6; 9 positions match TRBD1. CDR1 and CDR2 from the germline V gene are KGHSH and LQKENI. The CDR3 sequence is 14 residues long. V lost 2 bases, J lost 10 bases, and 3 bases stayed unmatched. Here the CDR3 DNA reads TGTGCCAGCTCACCAGAGACAGGGGGATCACCCCTCCACTTT. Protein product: CASSPETGGSPLHF.

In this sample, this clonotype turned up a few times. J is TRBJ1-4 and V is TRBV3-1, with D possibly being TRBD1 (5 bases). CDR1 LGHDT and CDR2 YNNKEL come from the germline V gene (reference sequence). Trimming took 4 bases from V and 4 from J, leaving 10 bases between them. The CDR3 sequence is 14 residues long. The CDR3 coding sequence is TGTGCCAGCAGCCGAGAGACAGTTAATGAAAAACTGTTTTTT. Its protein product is CASSRETVNEKLFF.

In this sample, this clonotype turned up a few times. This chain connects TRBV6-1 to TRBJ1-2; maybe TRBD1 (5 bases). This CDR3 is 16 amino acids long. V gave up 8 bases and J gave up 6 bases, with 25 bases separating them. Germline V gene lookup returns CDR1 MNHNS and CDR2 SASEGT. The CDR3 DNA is TGTGCCAGCCGTGGATCTGGACACCCAATGGGAAATGGCTACACCTTC. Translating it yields CASRGSGHPMGNGYTF.

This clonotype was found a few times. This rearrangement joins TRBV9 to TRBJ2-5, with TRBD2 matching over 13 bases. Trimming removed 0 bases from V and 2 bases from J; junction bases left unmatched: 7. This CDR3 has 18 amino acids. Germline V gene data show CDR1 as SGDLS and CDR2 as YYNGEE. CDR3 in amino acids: CASSVGRGLAGHQETQYF. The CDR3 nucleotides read TGTGCCAGCAGCGTAGGACGGGGACTAGCGGGACATCAAGAGACCCAGTACTTC.

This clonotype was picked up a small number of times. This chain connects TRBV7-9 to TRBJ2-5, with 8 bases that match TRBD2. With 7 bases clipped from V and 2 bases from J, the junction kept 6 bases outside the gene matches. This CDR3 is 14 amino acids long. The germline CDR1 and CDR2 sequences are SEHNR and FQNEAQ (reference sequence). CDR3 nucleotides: TGTGCCAGCACCGGGGGGGGATCTCAAGAGACCCAGTACTTC. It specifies CASTGGGSQETQYF.

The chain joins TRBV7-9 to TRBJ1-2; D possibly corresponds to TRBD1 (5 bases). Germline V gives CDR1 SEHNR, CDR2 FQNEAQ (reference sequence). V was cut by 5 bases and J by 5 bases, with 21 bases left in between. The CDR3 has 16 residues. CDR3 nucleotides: TGTGCCAGCAGCCCAAGGACTAGGGGATTGTTATATGGCTACACCTTC. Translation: CASSPRTRGLLYGYTF.

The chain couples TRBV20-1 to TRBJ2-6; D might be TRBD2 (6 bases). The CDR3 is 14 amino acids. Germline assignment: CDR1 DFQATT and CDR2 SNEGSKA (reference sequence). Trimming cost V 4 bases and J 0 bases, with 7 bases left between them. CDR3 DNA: TGCAGTGCTATTAGCGGCTCTGGGGCCAACGTCCTGACTTTC. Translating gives CSAISGSGANVLTF.

CDR3 in DNA: TGTGCCAGCAGGACTAGCTCCGGAAACACCATATATTTT. Amino acid sequence: CASRTSSGNTIYF. This rearrangement joins TRBV6-6 to TRBJ1-3, with unresolved D. The V gene lost 6 bases and the J gene lost 4 bases, with 10 bases spanning the gap. The CDR3 is 13 amino acids. Germline V CDR1 and CDR2: MNHNY, SVGAGI (reference sequence).

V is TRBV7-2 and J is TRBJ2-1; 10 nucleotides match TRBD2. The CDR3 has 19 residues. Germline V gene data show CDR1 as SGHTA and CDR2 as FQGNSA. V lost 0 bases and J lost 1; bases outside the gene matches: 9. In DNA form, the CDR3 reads TGTGCCAGCAGCTTAGCCGGCAGCGGGAGGGGCCGGTCCTACAATGAGCAGTTCTTC. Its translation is CASSLAGSGRGRSYNEQFF.

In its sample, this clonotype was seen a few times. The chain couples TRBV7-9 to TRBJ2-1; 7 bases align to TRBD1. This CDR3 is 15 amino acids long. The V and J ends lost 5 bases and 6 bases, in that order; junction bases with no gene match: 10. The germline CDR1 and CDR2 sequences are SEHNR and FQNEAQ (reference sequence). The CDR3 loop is CASSQVTGLPNEQFF. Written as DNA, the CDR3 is TGTGCCAGCAGCCAAGTGACAGGGTTACCCAATGAGCAGTTCTTC.

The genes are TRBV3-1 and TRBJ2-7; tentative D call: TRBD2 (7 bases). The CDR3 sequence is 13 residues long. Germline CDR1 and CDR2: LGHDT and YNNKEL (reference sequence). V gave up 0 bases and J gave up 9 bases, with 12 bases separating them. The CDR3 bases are TGTGCCAGCAGCCAAGATCGCGGGGGCGGGCAGTACTTC. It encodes CASSQDRGGGQYF.